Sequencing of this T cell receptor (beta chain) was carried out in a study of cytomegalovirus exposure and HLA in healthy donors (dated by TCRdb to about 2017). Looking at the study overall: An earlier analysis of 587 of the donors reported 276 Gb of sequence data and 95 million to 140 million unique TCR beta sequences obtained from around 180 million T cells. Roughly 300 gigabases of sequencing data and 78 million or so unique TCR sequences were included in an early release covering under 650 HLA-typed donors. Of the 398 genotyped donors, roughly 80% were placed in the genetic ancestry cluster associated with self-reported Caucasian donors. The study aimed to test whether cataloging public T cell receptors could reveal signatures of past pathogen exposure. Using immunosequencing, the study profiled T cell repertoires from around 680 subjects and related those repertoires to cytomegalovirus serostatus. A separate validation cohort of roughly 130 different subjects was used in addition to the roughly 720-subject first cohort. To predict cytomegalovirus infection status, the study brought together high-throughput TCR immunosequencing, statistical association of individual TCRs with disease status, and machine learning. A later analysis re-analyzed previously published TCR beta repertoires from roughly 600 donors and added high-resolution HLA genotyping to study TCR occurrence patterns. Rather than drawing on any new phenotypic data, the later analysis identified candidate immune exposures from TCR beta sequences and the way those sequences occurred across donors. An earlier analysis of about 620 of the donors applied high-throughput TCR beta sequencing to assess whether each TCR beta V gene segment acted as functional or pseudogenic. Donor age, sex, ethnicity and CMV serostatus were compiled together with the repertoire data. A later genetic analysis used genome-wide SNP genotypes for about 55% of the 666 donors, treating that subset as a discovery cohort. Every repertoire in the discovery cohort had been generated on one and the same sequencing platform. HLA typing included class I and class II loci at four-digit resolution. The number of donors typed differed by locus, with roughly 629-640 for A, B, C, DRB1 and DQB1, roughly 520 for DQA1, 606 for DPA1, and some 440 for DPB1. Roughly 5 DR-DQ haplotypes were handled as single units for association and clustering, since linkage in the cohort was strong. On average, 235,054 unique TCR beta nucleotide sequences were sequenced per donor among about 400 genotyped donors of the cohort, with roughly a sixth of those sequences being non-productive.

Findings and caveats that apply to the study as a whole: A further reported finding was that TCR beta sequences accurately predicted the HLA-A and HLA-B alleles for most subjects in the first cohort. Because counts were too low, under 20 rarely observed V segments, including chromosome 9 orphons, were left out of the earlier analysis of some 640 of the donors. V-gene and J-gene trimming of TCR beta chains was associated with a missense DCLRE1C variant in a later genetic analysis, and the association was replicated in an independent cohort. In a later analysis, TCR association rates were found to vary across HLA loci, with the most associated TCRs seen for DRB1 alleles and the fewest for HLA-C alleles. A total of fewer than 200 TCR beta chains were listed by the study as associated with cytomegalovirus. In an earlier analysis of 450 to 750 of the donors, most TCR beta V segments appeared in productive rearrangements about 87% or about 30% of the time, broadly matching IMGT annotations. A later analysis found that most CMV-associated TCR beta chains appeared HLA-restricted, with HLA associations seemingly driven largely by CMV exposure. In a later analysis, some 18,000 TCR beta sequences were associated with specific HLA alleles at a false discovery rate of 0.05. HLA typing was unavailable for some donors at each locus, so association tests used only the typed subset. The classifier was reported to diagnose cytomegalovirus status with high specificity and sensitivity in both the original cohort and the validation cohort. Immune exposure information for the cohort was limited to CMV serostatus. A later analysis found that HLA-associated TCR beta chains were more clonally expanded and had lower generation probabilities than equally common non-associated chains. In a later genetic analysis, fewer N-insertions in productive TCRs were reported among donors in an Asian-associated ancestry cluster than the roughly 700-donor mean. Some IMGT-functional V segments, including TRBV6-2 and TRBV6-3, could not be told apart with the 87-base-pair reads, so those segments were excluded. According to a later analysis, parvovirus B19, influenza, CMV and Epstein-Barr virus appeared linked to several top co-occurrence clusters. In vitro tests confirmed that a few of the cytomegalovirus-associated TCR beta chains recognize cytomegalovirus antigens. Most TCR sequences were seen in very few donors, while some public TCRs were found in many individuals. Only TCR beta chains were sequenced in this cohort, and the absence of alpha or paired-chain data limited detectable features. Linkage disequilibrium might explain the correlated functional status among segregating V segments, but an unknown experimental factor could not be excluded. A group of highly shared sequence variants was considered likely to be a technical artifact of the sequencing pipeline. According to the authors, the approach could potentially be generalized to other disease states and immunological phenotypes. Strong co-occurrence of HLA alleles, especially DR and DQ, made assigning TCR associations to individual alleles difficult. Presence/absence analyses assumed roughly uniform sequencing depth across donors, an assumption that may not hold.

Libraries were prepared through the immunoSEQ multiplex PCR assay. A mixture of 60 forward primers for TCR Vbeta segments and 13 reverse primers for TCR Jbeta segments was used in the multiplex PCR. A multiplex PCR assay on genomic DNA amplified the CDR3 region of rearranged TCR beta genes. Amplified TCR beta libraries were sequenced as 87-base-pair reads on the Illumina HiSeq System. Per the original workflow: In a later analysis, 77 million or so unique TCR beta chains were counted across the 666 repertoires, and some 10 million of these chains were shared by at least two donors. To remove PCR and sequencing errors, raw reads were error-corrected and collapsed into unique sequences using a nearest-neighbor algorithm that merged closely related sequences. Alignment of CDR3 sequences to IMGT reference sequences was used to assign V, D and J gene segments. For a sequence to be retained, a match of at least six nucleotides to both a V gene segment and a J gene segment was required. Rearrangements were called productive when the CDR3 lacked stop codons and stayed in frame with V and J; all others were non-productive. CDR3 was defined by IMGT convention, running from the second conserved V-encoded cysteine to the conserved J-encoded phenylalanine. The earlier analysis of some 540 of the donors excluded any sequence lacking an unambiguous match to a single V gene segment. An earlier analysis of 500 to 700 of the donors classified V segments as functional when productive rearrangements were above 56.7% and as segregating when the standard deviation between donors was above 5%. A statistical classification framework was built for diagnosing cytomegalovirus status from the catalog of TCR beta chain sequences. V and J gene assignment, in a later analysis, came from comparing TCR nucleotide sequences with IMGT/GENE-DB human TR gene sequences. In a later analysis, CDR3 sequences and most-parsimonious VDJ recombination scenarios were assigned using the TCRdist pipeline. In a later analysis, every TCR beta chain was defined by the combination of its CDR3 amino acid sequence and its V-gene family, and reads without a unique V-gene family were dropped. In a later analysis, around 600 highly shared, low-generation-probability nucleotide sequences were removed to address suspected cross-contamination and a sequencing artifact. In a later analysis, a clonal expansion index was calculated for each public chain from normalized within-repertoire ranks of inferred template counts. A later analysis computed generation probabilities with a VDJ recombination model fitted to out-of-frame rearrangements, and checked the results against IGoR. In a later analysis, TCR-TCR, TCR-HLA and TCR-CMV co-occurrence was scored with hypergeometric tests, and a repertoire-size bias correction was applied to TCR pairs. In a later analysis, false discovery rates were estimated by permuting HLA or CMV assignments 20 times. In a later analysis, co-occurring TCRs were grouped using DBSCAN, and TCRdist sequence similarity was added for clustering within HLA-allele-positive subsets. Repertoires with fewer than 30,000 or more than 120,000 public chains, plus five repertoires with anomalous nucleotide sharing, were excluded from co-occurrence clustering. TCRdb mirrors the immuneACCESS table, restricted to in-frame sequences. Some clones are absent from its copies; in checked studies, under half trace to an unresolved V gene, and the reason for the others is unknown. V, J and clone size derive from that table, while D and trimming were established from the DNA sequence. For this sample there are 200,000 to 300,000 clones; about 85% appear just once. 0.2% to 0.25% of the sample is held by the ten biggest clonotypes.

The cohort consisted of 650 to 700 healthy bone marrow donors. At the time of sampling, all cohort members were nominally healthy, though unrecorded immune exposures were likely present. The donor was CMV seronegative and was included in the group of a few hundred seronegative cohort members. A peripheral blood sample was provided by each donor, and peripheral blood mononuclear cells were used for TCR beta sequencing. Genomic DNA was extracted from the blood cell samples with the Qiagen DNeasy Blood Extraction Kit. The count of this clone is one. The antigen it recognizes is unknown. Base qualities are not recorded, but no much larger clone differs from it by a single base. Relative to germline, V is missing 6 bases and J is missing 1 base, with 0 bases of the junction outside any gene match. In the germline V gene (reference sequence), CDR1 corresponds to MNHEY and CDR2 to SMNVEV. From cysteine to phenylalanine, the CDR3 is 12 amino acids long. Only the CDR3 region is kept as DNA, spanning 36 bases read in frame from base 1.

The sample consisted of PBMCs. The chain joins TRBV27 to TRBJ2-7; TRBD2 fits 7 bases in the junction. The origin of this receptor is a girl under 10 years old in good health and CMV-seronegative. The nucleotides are TGTGCCAGCAGGGGGGGGTCCTACGAGCAGTACTTC. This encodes CASRGGSYEQYF.